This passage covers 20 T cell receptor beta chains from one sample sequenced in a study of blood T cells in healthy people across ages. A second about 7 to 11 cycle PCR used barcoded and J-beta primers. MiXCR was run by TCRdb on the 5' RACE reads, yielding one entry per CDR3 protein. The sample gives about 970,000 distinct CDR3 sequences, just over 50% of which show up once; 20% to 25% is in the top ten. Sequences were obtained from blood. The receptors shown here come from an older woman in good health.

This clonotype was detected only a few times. CDR3 region: CSVAETGANVLTF. CDR3 sequence (DNA): TGCAGCGTTGCCGAGACTGGGGCCAACGTCCTGACTTTC. The chain has TRBV29-1 and TRBJ2-6; D unclear. V gave up 4 bases and J gave up 2 bases, with 6 bases separating them. Germline V gene data show CDR1 as SQVTM and CDR2 as ANQGSEA. There are 13 residues in the CDR3.

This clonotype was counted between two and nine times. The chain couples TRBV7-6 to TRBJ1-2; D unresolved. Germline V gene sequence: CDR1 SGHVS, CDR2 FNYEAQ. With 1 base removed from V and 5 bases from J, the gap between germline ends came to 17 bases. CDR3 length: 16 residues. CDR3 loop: CASSLGGIGELYGYTF. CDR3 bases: TGTGCCAGCAGCTTAGGCGGGATCGGGGAATTATATGGCTACACCTTC.

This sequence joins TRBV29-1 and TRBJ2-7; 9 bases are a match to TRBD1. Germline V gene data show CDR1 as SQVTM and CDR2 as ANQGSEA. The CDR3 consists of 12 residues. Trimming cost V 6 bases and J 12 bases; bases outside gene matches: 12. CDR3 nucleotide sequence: TGCAGCGTGGGACAGGGAGTTGGGGTTCGGTACTTC. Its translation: CSVGQGVGVRYF.

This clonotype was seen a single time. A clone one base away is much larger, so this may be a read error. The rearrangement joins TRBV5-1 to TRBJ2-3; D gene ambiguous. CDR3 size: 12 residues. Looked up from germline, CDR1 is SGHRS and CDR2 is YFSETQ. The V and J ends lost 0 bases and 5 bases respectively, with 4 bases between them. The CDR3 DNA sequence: TGCGCCAGCAGCTTGGAGTTAGATACGCAGTATTTT. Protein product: CASSLELDTQYF.

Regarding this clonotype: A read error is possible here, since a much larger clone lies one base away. In nucleotides, the CDR3 is TGTGCCAGCAGTTCCTTGGGACTAGGAGGGGAGGCCCAGTACTTC. It is translated as CASSSLGLGGEAQYF. The rearrangement uses TRBV7-2 and TRBJ2-5; TRBD2 matches at 8 bases. J lost 9 bases, V lost 6 bases, and 15 bases had no gene match. The length of the CDR3 is 15 residues. Germline CDR1 SGHTA, CDR2 FQGNSA. Looking up the rest from reference TRBV7-2 and TRBJ2-5 gives the full variable domain: GAGVSQSPSNKVTEKGKDVELRCDPISGHTALYWYRQSLGQGLEFLIYFQGNSAPDKSGLPSDRFSAERTGGSVSTLTIQRTQQEDSAVYLCASSSLGLGGEAQYFGPGTRLLVL.

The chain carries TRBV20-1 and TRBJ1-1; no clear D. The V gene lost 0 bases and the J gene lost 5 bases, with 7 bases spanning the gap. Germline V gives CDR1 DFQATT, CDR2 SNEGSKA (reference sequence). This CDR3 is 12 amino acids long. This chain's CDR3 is CSARESWTEAFF. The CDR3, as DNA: TGCAGTGCTAGAGAATCGTGGACTGAAGCTTTCTTT.

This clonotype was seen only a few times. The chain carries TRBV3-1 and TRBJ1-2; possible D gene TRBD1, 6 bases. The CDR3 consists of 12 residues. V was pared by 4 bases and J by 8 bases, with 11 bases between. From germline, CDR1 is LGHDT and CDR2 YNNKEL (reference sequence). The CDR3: CASSRTDSGYTF. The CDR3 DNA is TGTGCCAGCAGCCGGACAGATTCCGGCTACACCTTC.

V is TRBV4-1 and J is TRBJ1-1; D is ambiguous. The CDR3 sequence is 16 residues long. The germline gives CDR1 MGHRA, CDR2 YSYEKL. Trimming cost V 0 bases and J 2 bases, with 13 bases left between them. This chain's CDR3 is CASSQDIRTDNTEAFF. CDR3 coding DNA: TGCGCCAGCAGCCAAGATATCCGCACAGACAACACTGAAGCTTTCTTT.

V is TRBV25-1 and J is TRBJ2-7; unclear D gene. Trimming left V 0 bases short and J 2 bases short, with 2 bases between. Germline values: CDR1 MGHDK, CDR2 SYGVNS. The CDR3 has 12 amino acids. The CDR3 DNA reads TGTGCCAGCAGTGAATATACCTACGAGCAGTACTTC. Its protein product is CASSEYTYEQYF.

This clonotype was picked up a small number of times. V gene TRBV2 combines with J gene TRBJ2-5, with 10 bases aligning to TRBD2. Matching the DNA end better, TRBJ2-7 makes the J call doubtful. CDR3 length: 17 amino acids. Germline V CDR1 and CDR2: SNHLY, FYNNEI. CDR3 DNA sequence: TGTGCCAGCTCGCGTGATAGCGGGAGGTCCGTGCTCGACGAGCAGTACTTC. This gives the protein CASSRDSGRSVLDEQYF.

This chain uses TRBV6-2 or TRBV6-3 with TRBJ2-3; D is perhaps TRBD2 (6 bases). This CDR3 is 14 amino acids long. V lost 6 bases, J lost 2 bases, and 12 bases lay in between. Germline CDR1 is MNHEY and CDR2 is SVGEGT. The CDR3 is CASRATSPTDTQYF. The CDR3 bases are TGTGCCAGCAGGGCGACTAGTCCCACAGATACGCAGTATTTT.

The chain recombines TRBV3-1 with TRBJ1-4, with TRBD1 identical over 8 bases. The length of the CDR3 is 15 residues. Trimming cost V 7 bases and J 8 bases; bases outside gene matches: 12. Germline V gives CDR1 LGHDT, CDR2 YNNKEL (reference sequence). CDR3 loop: CASTRFGGQDEKLFF. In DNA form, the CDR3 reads TGTGCCAGCACCCGTTTCGGGGGACAGGACGAAAAACTGTTTTTT.

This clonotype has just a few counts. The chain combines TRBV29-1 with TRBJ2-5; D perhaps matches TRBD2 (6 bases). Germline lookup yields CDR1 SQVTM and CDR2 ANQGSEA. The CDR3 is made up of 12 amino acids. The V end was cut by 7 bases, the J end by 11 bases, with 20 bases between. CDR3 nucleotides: TGCAGCGCCAGACATGGGGGAGGAGAGCAGTACTTC. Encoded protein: CSARHGGGEQYF.

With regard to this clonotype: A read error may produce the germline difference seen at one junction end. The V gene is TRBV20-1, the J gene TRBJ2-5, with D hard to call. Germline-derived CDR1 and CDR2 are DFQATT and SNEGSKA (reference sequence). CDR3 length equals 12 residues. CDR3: CSAGPRLETRYF. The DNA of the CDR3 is TGCAGTGCTGGGCCCAGGTTGGAGACCCGGTACTTC.

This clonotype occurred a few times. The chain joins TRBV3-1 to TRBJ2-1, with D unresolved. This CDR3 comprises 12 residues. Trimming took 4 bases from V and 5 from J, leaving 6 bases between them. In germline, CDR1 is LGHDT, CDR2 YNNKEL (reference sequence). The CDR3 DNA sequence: TGTGCCAGCAGCCGGCTCAACAATGAGCAGTTCTTC. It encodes CASSRLNNEQFF.

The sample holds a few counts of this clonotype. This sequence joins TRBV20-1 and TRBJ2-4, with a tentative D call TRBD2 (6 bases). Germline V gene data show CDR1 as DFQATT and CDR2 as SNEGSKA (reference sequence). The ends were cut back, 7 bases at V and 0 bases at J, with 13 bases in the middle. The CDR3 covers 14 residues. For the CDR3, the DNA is TGCAGTGGGAGGGAGGACTTAGCCAAAAACATTCAGTACTTC. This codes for CSGREDLAKNIQYF.

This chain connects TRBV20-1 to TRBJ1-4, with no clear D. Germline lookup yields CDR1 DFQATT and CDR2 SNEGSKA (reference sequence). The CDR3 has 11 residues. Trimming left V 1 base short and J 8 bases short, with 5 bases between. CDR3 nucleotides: TGCAGTGCTAGAGGTCCGGAAAAACTGTTTTTT. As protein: CSARGPEKLFF.

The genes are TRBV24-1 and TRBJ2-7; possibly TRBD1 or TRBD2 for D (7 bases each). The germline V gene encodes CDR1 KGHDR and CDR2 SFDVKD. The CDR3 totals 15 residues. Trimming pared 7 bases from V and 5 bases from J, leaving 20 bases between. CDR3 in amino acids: CATSESGLGGHEQYF. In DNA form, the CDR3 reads TGTGCCACCAGCGAATCCGGACTAGGGGGCCACGAGCAGTACTTC.

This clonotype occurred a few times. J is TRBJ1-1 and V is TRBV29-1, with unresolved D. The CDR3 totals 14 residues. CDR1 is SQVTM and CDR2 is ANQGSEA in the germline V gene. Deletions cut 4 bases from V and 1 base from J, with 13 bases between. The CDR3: CSVVLGSRNTEAFF. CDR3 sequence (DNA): TGCAGCGTTGTGTTAGGGTCGAGGAACACTGAAGCTTTCTTT.

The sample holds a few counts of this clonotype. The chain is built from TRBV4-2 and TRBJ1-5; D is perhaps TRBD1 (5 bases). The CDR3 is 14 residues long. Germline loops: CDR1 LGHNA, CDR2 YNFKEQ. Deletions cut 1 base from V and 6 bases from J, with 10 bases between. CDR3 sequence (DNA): TGTGCCAGCAGCCAAGCAGGGTCGCCTCAGCCCCAGCATTTT. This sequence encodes CASSQAGSPQPQHF.